This TCR beta chain was identified during a study of human T cells and chemical hapten exposure (dated by TCRdb to 2020 to 2023). In terms of the full investigation: For sensitization, 2% DPC in acetone was applied to a 2 cm by 2 cm area of upper inner arm skin. Throughout the study period of around 25 weeks, patients also received therapeutic DPC doses to the scalp every week. Peripheral blood TCR repertoire changes were tracked in vivo in alopecia patients during primary and secondary sensitization to the hapten diphenylcyclopropenone (DPC). Blood samples were taken from patients before sensitization (week 0) and at 2, 6 and about 24 weeks after DPC sensitization. Libraries were combined into a pool for sequencing, and differences in TCR yield between samples came mainly from small differences in library volumes within the pool. Most of the patients in the cohort were female, and the cohort covered alopecia areata with under or over 50% scalp involvement, alopecia totalis and alopecia universalis. Patch testing was performed on the upper back with Finn chambers containing 0.01% DPC, and the patch tests were scored after 6 days according to International Contact Dermatitis Research Group standards. Blood for TCR sequencing was provided by twenty-nine alopecia patients at one to four time points (pre-sensitization, 2, 6 and 24 weeks).

The junction shows trimming of 6 bases on V and 4 bases on J, plus 15 bases between the germline ends. From its cysteine to its phenylalanine, the CDR3 spans 15 amino acids. Just the 45-base CDR3 DNA is kept, in frame starting at base 1. The germline V gene (reference sequence) specifies MNHNY as CDR1 and SVGAGI as CDR2. This clonotype occurred many times. No antigen is known for it. Base qualities are missing; no much larger clone stands one base away. General conclusions and limits of the study: A positive correlation was found between the number of PT1 expanded TCRs and patch test score, with significance reached at thresholds 8, 16 and 32 but not 4. All patients had alopecia, a presumed autoimmune disease, so their immune response might differ from that of healthy individuals. After repeated subsampling, changes were observed in the strength of the expansion versus patch-test correlation and in the threshold at which the correlation became significant. DPC sensitization did not change the number of TCRs with a frequency above 1 in 1000, and there was no evidence of changes in global repertoire structure. Significantly more large CDR3 similarity clusters were formed by expanded TCRs than by pre-sensitization or healthy control sets, consistent with antigen-driven responses.

The intended sense of this specimen's time point label: patch test 2, 6 weeks after DPC sensitization. Reading the label with the study, this specimen's treatment or condition is: therapeutic diphenylcyclopropenone sensitization with weekly scalp DPC. At each patch-test visit, blood was drawn before the patch test was applied. Patients were considered eligible if aged 18 to 70, diagnosed with alopecia and deemed suitable for DPC therapy, and patients were excluded if pregnant. Total RNA was isolated from unfractionated whole blood collected in Tempus Blood RNA tubes. Library method: RACE. The run used a NextSeq 500. During library preparation, unique molecular identifiers were attached to individual cDNA molecules so that TCRs could be counted quantitatively and reproducibly. From each blood RNA sample, both TCR alpha and TCR beta chains were sequenced. The authors' analysis ran thus. Samples had a median of about 96,000 TCRs, with a range from roughly 20,000 to 690,600. V, J and CDR3 annotation of the TCR reads was carried out using the Decombinator software suite. For PS versus PT1 abundance plots, all samples were subsampled to the same number of TCRs (28,000). TCRs were defined as expanded if absent before sensitization and observed at least eight times at the 2-week time point. TCRdb applied fastp at Q25 and MiXCR to the public reads, then kept only in-frame beta chains. Every entry covers one CDR3 protein and lists the most common genes and DNA from its rows. TCRdb, not the original authors, processed these V and J calls. Present in this sample are hundreds of thousands of distinct CDR3 sequences, around 6% of which were seen just once. The ten largest clones take up around 6% of the sample.

Recombination linked TRBV6-6 to TRBJ1-4, with the D gene call left open. This TCR was sampled from a woman aged 18-29 years with alopecia areata. Some clones in this sample may be carry-over from other donors' samples. This material consisted of whole blood, taken in connection with sensitization to the hapten diphenylcyclopropenone (DPC). In nucleotides, the sequence is TGTGCCAGCAGCCTGGACGGGCTACTTAATGAAAAACTGTTTTTT. It encodes CASSLDGLLNEKLFF.